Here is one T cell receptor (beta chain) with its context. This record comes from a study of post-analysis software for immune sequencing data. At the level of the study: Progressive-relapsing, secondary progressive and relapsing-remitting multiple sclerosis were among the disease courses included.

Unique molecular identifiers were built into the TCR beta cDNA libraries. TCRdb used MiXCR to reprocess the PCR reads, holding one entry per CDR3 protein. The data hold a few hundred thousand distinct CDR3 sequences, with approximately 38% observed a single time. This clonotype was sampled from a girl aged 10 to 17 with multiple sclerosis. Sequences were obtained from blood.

The CDR3 region has the DNA TGTGCCAGCAGTCCAAGAGAGTACAGCGGGGAGGATGAGCAGTTCTTC. Its translation: CASSPREYSGEDEQFF. The genes are TRBV2 and TRBJ2-1; 7 bases line up with TRBD2. V gave up 5 bases and J gave up 8 bases; unmatched junction bases: 15. Germline values: CDR1 SNHLY, CDR2 FYNNEI. This CDR3 region has 16 residues.